This is a list of T cell receptor beta chains from one sample in a study of T cell responses to AZD1222 COVID-19 vaccine. TCRdb's table, derived via immunoSEQ multiplex PCR, lists solely in-frame clones and lacks some. The sample has tens of thousands of clones; 85% to 90% are singletons. This specimen was peripheral blood, taken on day 0 of AZD1222 vaccination. The receptors were sampled from an adult in good health. CDR3s include the opening cysteine and the closing phenylalanine or tryptophan. The D gene is left open where the match is weak. Not all rows give a size; the values are once, few, many and, for expanded clones, a class.

D gene,V gene,J gene,clone size,CDR3 DNA,CDR3 protein
.,TRBV27,TRBJ1-4,.,TGTGCCAGCGGCCAGGGAGGGGCGAAGCATGCAACTAATGAAAAACTGTTTTTT,CASGQGGAKHATNEKLFF
.,TRBV6-4,TRBJ2-7,.,TGTGCCAGCAGTGTAACAGATCAGTCCTACGAGCAGTACTTC,CASSVTDQSYEQYF
.,TRBV25-1,TRBJ1-2,.,TGTGCCAGCAGTGAAGGGTGGGGATTAAACTATGGCTACACCTTC,CASSEGWGLNYGYTF
.,TRBV10-3,TRBJ2-7,.,TGTGCCATCAGTGAAACGACGGCGTCCTACGAGCAGTACTTC,CAISETTASYEQYF
.,TRBV7-8,TRBJ1-5,.,TGTGCCAGCAGCTTAGATGGGGACACGAATCAGCCCCAGCATTTT,CASSLDGDTNQPQHF
.,TRBV5-1,TRBJ1-1,.,TGCGCCAGCAGCCGAGGGACGGAGAACACTGAAGCTTTCTTT,CASSRGTENTEAFF
.,TRBV6-4,TRBJ1-1,few,TGTGCCAGCAGTGACAACATGAACACTGAAGCTTTCTTT,CASSDNMNTEAFF
.,TRBV2,TRBJ1-2,.,TGTGCCAGCAGTCCGGCTGGGGGCTATGGCTACACCTTC,CASSPAGGYGYTF
TRBD1,TRBV5-1,TRBJ2-1,.,TGCGCCAGCAGCAGTATCCGGGACAGGGGGCTCCATGAGCAGTTCTTC,CASSSIRDRGLHEQFF
.,TRBV28,TRBJ1-1,.,TGTGCCAGCAGTTTAAATTTTCCGGGGAACACTGAAGCTTTCTTT,CASSLNFPGNTEAFF